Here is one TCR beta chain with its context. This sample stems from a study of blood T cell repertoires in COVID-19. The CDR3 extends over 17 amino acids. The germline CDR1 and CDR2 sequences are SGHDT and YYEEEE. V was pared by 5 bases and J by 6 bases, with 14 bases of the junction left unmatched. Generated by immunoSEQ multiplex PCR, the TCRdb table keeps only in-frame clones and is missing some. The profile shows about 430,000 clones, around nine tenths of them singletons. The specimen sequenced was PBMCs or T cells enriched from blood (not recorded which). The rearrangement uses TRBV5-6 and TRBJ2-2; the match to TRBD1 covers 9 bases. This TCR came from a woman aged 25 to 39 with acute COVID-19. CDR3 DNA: TGTGCCAGCAGGGATTCACGCCGGGACAGGGTCTCCGGGGAGCTGTTTTTT. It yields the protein CASRDSRRDRVSGELFF.